These T cell receptor beta chains were read from a single sample in a study of CD8 T cells in Susac syndrome. TCRdb itself ran the immunoSEQ multiplex PCR reads through MiXCR, one entry per CDR3 protein. Of 100,000 to 150,000 distinct CDR3 sequences in the sample, 90% to 95% are singletons; the top ten hold around 0.12%. Sequenced: CD4+ T cells from PBMCs. Every receptor here comes from a human donor in good health. The CDR3 runs from the conserved cysteine through the conserved F or W. Rows may omit the clone size; those that give it use once, few, many or a size class.

cdr3_aa	v_call	j_call	clone_size
CSARTNNQPQHF	TRBV29-1	TRBJ1-5	.
CSVEGQGVYEQYF	TRBV29-1	TRBJ2-7	.
CASSSVAGGSNEQFF	TRBV12-3/TRBV12-4	TRBJ2-1	.
CASTGFQRVNTGELFF	TRBV19	TRBJ2-2	.
CATSRDTGDYGYTF	TRBV15	TRBJ1-2	.
CASSRNRGGPNFYEQYF	TRBV6-1	TRBJ2-7	.
CSVDEARVGEKLFF	TRBV29-1	TRBJ1-4	.
CASSPRLAPANQGNIQYF	TRBV27	TRBJ2-4	.
CASSLDLTIYEQYF	TRBV7-9	TRBJ2-7	.
CASAPQNVGANVLTF	TRBV19	TRBJ2-6	.
CASSLGTGGETQYF	TRBV3-1	TRBJ2-5	.
CASSPFRGGYEQYF	TRBV28	TRBJ2-7	.
CATSRGGTGLSEQYF	TRBV15	TRBJ2-7	.
CASRGFIPTGELFF	TRBV2	TRBJ2-2	.
CASSLTGNYGYTF	TRBV6-5	TRBJ1-2	.
CASSERAGANEQFF	TRBV6-1	TRBJ2-1	.
CASSLFKTNEKLFF	TRBV12-3/TRBV12-4	TRBJ1-4	.
CASKPGQSNTEAFF	TRBV7-6	TRBJ1-1	.
CSAKKREDYEQFF	TRBV20-1	TRBJ2-1	.
CASSFRDRSSYEQYF	TRBV12-3/TRBV12-4	TRBJ2-7	.
CASSLSTGSQPQHF	TRBV5-1	TRBJ1-5	.
CASKALGLAKNIQYF	TRBV2	TRBJ2-4	.
CASSLTRTGEETQYF	TRBV5-1	TRBJ2-5	once
CATSRDQASYEQYF	TRBV15	TRBJ2-7	.
CASSPTGLAGGQETQYF	TRBV18	TRBJ2-5	.
CSVWDGSYEQYF	TRBV29-1	TRBJ2-7	once
CASCPGTANTGELFF	TRBV7-9	TRBJ2-2	.
CASSPRTSGNNEQFF	TRBV5-1	TRBJ2-1	.
CASSLAGLAYEQYF	TRBV5-1	TRBJ2-7	.
CASSLQGTPETQYF	TRBV5-6	TRBJ2-5	.
CSVWDRLNTEAFF	TRBV29-1	TRBJ1-1	.
CSVRGRSSYNEQFF	TRBV29-1	TRBJ2-1	.
CASSLEVANTGELFF	TRBV5-1	TRBJ2-2	.
CASSGSGRGEQYF	TRBV3-1	TRBJ2-7	.
CASSLQSTEQYF	TRBV5-1	TRBJ2-7	.